One TCR beta chain is described in this entry. No antigen is known for it. These data come from a study of T cell responses to AZD1222 COVID-19 vaccine. Study-wide findings and caveats: Donors were chiefly white British, with a greater number of females, and clonal diversity was perhaps underestimated. Repertoires in all cases were sampled only once the peak T cell response had passed.

Germline V gives CDR1 MNHEY, CDR2 SVGAGI. V was trimmed by 6 bases and J by 2 bases, leaving 14 bases between them. The CDR3 runs 15 residues. TCRdb keeps only in-frame clones here, not all; method: immunoSEQ multiplex PCR. The repertoire holds fewer than 200,000 clones, with just under 90% as singletons. Here the sequenced sample was peripheral blood, taken on day 0 of AZD1222 vaccination. This clonotype was sampled from an adult in good health. The chain joins TRBV6-5 to TRBJ1-3; a weak D match, TRBD1 (6 bases). The CDR3 DNA reads as TGTGCCAGCAGACGTGAGGGGGGGACTGGAAACACCATATATTTT. This codes for CASRREGGTGNTIYF.